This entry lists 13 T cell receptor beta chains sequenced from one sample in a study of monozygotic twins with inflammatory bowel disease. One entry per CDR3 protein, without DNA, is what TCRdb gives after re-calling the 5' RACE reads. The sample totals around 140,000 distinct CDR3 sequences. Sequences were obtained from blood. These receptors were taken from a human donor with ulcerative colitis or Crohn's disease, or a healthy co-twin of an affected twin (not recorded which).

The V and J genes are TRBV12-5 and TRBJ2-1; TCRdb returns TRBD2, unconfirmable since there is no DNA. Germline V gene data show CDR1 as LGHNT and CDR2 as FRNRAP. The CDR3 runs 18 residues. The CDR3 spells CASGLGGLAGDRLNEQFF.

CDR3 region: CASSVLQGVAEAFF. The V gene is TRBV28, the J gene TRBJ1-1; the TCRdb call, TRBD1, lacks DNA for checking. The CDR3 is 14 residues long. Germline CDR1 MDHEN, CDR2 SYDVKM.

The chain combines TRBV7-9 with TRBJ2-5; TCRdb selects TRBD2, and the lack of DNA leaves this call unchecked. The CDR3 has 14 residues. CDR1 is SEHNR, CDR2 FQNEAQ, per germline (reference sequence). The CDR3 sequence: CASTRRLAGETQYF.

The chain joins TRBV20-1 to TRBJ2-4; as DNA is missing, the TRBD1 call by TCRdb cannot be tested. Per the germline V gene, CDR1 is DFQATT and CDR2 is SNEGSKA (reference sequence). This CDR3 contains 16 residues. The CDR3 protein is CSARASGQAGQNMQYF.

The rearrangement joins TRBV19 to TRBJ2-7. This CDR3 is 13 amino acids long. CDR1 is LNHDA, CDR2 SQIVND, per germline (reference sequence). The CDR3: CASSYGDSYEQYF.

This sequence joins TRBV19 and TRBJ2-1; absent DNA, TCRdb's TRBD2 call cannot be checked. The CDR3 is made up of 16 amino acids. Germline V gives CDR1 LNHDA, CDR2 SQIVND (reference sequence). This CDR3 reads CASSIRDSSSYNEQFF.

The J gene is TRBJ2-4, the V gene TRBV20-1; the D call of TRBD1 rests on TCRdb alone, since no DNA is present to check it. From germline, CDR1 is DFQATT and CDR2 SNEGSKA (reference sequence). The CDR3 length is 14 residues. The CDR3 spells CSAITGMGKNIQYF.

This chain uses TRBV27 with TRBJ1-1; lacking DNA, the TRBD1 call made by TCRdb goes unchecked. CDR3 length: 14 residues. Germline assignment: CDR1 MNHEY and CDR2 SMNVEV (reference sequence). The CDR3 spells CASSDLGVLTEAFF.

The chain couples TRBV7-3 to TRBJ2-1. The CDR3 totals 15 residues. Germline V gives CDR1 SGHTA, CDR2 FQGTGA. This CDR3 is CASSLLQGSYNEQFF.

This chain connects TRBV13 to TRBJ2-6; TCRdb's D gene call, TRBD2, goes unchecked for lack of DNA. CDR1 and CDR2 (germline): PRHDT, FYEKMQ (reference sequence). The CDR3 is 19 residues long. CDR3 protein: CASSIPEGMVISGANVLTF.

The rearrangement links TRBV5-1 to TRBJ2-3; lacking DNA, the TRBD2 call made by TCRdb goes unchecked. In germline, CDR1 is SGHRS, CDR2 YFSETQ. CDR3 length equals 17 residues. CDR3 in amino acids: CASSASGTRGTWDTQYF.

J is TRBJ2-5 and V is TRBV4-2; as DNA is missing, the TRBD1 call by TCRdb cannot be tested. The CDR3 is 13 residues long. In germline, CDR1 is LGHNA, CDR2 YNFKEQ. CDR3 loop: CASSQFGGETQYF.

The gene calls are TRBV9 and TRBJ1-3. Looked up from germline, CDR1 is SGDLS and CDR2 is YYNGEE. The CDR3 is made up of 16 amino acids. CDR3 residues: CASSADSAASGNTIYF.